These 32 T cell receptor beta chains share one sample of origin, sequenced in a study of T cell repertoires in cytomegalovirus infection. TCRdb fed the reads into MiXCR, producing one record per CDR3 protein. Of roughly 140,000 distinct CDR3 sequences detected, about 20% appear once; the ten largest clones hold approximately 9.9%. Sequenced input: PBMCs. These TCRs come from a human donor in good health (CMV status not recorded). Some clones in this sample may be carry-over from other donors' samples.

The chain employs TRBV7-6 and TRBJ1-1; D may be TRBD1 (5 bases). The germline V and J ends were trimmed by 2 bases and 4 bases, with 17 bases remaining between them. This CDR3 has 16 amino acids. Germline CDR1 is SGHVS and CDR2 is FNYEAQ. The CDR3 region has the DNA TGTGCCAGCAGCTTAATCGGAGAGACAGAGGGCACTGAAGCTTTCTTT. Amino acids: CASSLIGETEGTEAFF.

This clonotype was counted at least ten times. This sequence joins TRBV7-2 and TRBJ2-5, with D possibly matching TRBD1 (7 bases). The V gene lost 5 bases and the J gene lost 5 bases, with 21 bases spanning the gap. Germline V CDR1 and CDR2: SGHTA, FQGNSA. The CDR3 extends over 16 amino acids. The chain's CDR3 is CASSLGTGPGGETQYF. The DNA of the CDR3 is TGTGCCAGCAGCCTAGGGACGGGTCCAGGGGGGGAGACCCAGTACTTC.

The sample holds a few counts of this clonotype. The chain couples TRBV7-2 to TRBJ2-5; no clear D. The germline V gene has CDR1 SGHTA and CDR2 FQGNSA. V was clipped by 2 bases and J by 5 bases, with 12 bases between them. This CDR3 spans 14 amino acids. The CDR3 loop is CASSLSRFLETQYF. For the CDR3, the DNA is TGTGCCAGCAGCTTAAGTAGGTTTTTGGAGACCCAGTACTTC.

Ten or more counts support this clonotype. This chain connects TRBV7-2 to TRBJ2-7; 9 nucleotides match TRBD2. V shed 1 base and J 0 bases; nucleotides not matched to a gene: 4. Per the germline V gene, CDR1 is SGHTA and CDR2 is FQGNSA. CDR3 length: 16 amino acids. In DNA form, the CDR3 reads TGTGCCAGCAGCTTAGGCCTTAGCGGGGGCTCCTACGAGCAGTACTTC. Its protein product is CASSLGLSGGSYEQYF.

This clonotype was recorded a few times. The rearrangement uses TRBV20-1 and TRBJ2-5, with D perhaps being TRBD1 or TRBD2 (6 bases each). Deletions cut 7 bases from V and 10 bases from J, with 13 bases between. The germline V gene has CDR1 DFQATT and CDR2 SNEGSKA (reference sequence). The CDR3 has 10 amino acids. The CDR3 DNA sequence: TGCAGTGGGGGGGCGGAACGCCAGTACTTC. The encoded protein is CSGGAERQYF.

The V and J genes are TRBV20-1 and TRBJ1-5; perhaps TRBD1 as D (6 bases). CDR1 DFQATT and CDR2 SNEGSKA come from the germline V gene (reference sequence). V lost 0 bases to trimming and J lost 6 bases, with 12 bases between them. This CDR3 contains 14 residues. CDR3 residues: CSAREQGSGQPQHF. Written as DNA, the CDR3 is TGCAGTGCTAGAGAACAGGGTAGCGGTCAGCCCCAGCATTTT.

The J gene is TRBJ2-2, the V gene TRBV5-1, with 8 bases lining up with TRBD1. V was pared by 0 bases and J by 1 base, with 5 bases of the junction left unmatched. The germline gives CDR1 SGHRS, CDR2 YFSETQ. CDR3 length: 17 amino acids. Here the CDR3 DNA reads TGCGCCAGCAGCTTGGTCGCCGGGACAGGGAACACCGGGGAGCTGTTTTTT. This translates into CASSLVAGTGNTGELFF.

This clonotype appeared a few times. V is TRBV4-1 and J is TRBJ1-5; D unclear. CDR1 is MGHRA, CDR2 YSYEKL, per germline. Between the trimmed V and J ends, which lost 1 base and 4 bases, there was a span of 8 bases. The CDR3 has 14 residues. CDR3 nucleotides: TGCGCCAGCAGCCAAGGGCAGATGAATCAGCCCCAGCATTTT. Protein product: CASSQGQMNQPQHF.

This clonotype came up a few times. The rearrangement links TRBV4-3 to TRBJ2-3; 12 bases line up with TRBD2. The CDR3 consists of 19 residues. The J segment lost 5 bases and the V segment lost 0 bases, leaving 12 bases of the junction unmatched. The germline V gene has CDR1 LGHNA and CDR2 YSLEER. The CDR3 loop is CASSQDRLAGAESEDTQYF. CDR3 sequence (DNA): TGCGCCAGCAGCCAAGATAGACTAGCGGGAGCCGAGTCGGAAGATACGCAGTATTTT.

The chain recombines TRBV5-5 with TRBJ1-2; D is uncertain. The CDR3 extends over 14 amino acids. Germline CDR1 SGHKS, CDR2 YYEKEE (reference sequence). V shed 2 bases and J shed 0 bases, with 8 bases lying between them. CDR3 in DNA: TGTGCCAGCAGCTTAGTAGTCTCTAACTATGGCTACACCTTC. Protein sequence: CASSLVVSNYGYTF.

In its sample, this clonotype was seen many times. The rearrangement uses TRBV12-5 and TRBJ2-2; no clear D. CDR3 length: 15 amino acids. CDR1 LGHNT and CDR2 FRNRAP come from the germline V gene. The germline V and J ends were trimmed by 5 bases and 8 bases, with 18 bases remaining between them. CDR3 DNA: TGTGCTAGTGGTCGATCGGGTCTACCCTTTGGGGAGCTGTTTTTT. Amino acid sequence: CASGRSGLPFGELFF.

The rearrangement uses TRBV25-1 and TRBJ1-4; unclear D gene. This CDR3 contains 14 residues. The V and J ends lost 5 bases and 0 bases respectively, with 7 bases between them. In germline, CDR1 is MGHDK, CDR2 SYGVNS. CDR3 region: CASSRVSTNEKLFF. The CDR3 DNA is TGTGCCAGCAGTAGGGTGTCAACTAATGAAAAACTGTTTTTT.

For this clonotype: One end of the junction is discordant with germline, which a read error may explain. The gene calls are TRBV30 and TRBJ1-6, with no clear D. In germline, CDR1 is GTSNPN, CDR2 SVGIG (reference sequence). The CDR3 is 15 residues long. The CDR3 region has the DNA TGTGCCGGGAGAATGGAAGTATCCTATAATTCACCCCTCCACTTT. It specifies CAGRMEVSYNSPLHF.

This rearrangement joins TRBV6-2 or TRBV6-3 to TRBJ2-7; TRBD2 matches 7 bases. J lost 2 bases, V lost 4 bases, and 8 bases had no gene match. The germline gives CDR1 MNHEY, CDR2 SVGEGT. This CDR3 has 15 amino acids. Here the CDR3 reads CASSSQRDRAYEQYF. The CDR3 DNA sequence: TGTGCCAGCAGTTCTCAGCGGGACCGAGCCTACGAGCAGTACTTC.

This clonotype was seen repeatedly, ten times or more. The J gene is TRBJ1-1, the V gene TRBV5-1, with a tentative D call TRBD1 (5 bases). Germline values: CDR1 SGHRS, CDR2 YFSETQ. V dropped 0 bases and J dropped 11 bases, with 11 bases sitting between them. The CDR3 has 12 residues. CDR3 DNA sequence: TGCGCCAGCAGCTTGGGAGGGGACGAGGCTTTCTTT. It specifies CASSLGGDEAFF.

This clonotype was observed a single time. The chain recombines TRBV9 with TRBJ2-1; D call uncertain. Trimming shortened V by 5 bases and J by 8 bases, and 8 bases separated the two germline ends. The CDR3 has 11 residues. Germline loops: CDR1 SGDLS, CDR2 YYNGEE. In DNA, the CDR3 is TGTGCCAGCAGTGCATCAGATGAGCAGTTCTTC. It translates to CASSASDEQFF.

The chain links TRBV7-9 to TRBJ2-2, with 12 positions matching TRBD2. Trimming cost V 5 bases and J 4 bases; bases outside gene matches: 5. CDR1 is SEHNR, CDR2 FQNEAQ, per germline (reference sequence). CDR3 size: 16 residues. DNA of the CDR3: TGTGCCAGCAGCATCGGGACTAGCGGGTTCACCGGGGAGCTGTTTTTT. It codes for CASSIGTSGFTGELFF.

The chain joins TRBV5-1 to TRBJ2-6; D perhaps matches TRBD1 (5 bases). V shed 0 bases and J shed 2 bases, with 6 bases lying between them. Germline loops: CDR1 SGHRS, CDR2 YFSETQ. This CDR3 contains 15 residues. As DNA, the CDR3 is TGCGCCAGCAGCTTGGCCAGGGCTGGGGCCAACGTCCTGACTTTC. Its protein product is CASSLARAGANVLTF. Variable domain in full (rest from reference TRBV5-1 and TRBJ2-6): KAGVTQTPRYLIKTRGQQVTLSCSPISGHRSVSWYQQTPGQGLQFLFEYFSETQRNKGNFPGRFSGRQFSNSRSEMNVSTLELGDSALYLCASSLARAGANVLTFGAGSRLTVL.

This clonotype was seen more than once but under ten times. V is TRBV11-1 and J is TRBJ1-2, with D hard to call. There are 13 residues in the CDR3. Between the trimmed V and J ends, which lost 5 bases and 8 bases, there was a span of 15 bases. The germline V gene has CDR1 SGHAT and CDR2 FQDESV (reference sequence). The CDR3 spells CASSRHREEGYTF. CDR3 coding DNA: TGTGCCAGCAGCCGACATCGGGAGGAGGGCTACACCTTC.

This clonotype was recorded a few times. The V and J genes are TRBV4-3 and TRBJ2-5, with D maybe TRBD2 (6 bases). Deletions cut 0 bases from V and 4 bases from J, with 12 bases between. Germline CDR1 and CDR2: LGHNA and YSLEER. The CDR3 totals 15 residues. CDR3 DNA sequence: TGCGCCAGCAGCCAAGATCCCACTAGCTTAGAGACCCAGTACTTC. It yields the protein CASSQDPTSLETQYF.

The chain joins TRBV11-2 to TRBJ1-2, with D unclear. Germline V gene sequence: CDR1 SGHAT, CDR2 FQNNGV. Trimming shortened V by 6 bases and J by 0 bases, and 17 bases separated the two germline ends. The CDR3 covers 16 residues. The CDR3 sequence is CASSSVGGVANYGYTF. The CDR3 DNA sequence: TGTGCCAGCAGTTCCGTCGGCGGGGTAGCTAACTATGGCTACACCTTC.

The chain combines TRBV12-3 or TRBV12-4 with TRBJ1-6, with TRBD1 matching 8 bases. Trimming cost V 4 bases and J 7 bases; bases outside gene matches: 3. The CDR3 runs to 14 residues. CDR3 in amino acids: CASSYRDRNSPLHF. As DNA, the CDR3 is TGTGCCAGCAGTTACCGGGACAGGAATTCACCCCTCCACTTT.

This clonotype has ten or more counts. The CDR3 sequence: CASSQGTGGGGYTF. CDR3 in DNA: TGTGCCAGCAGCCAGGGGACAGGGGGAGGCGGCTACACCTTC. The chain combines TRBV7-2 with TRBJ1-2; 11 bases are shared with TRBD1. V lost 5 bases, J lost 8 bases, and 7 bases stayed unmatched. The CDR3 runs to 14 residues. The germline V gene encodes CDR1 SGHTA and CDR2 FQGNSA. Looking up the rest from reference TRBV7-2 and TRBJ1-2 gives the full variable domain: GAGVSQSPSNKVTEKGKDVELRCDPISGHTALYWYRQSLGQGLEFLIYFQGNSAPDKSGLPSDRFSAERTGGSVSTLTIQRTQQEDSAVYLCASSQGTGGGGYTFGSGTRLTVV.

The chain employs TRBV7-6 and TRBJ2-2, with 14 bases aligning to TRBD2. The CDR3 is made up of 18 amino acids. Germline loops: CDR1 SGHVS, CDR2 FNYEAQ. The ends lost 6 bases at V and 0 bases at J; junction bases unmatched: 6. DNA for the CDR3: TGTGCCAGCAGAAACGGACTAGCGGGAGGCTCGAACACCGGGGAGCTGTTTTTT. Its protein product is CASRNGLAGGSNTGELFF. Using reference TRBV7-6 and TRBJ2-2 for the parts outside the CDR3, the full variable domain is GAGVSQSPRYKVTKRGQDVALRCDPISGHVSLYWYRQALGQGPEFLTYFNYEAQQDKSGLPNDRFSAERPEGSISTLTIQRTEQRDSAMYRCASRNGLAGGSNTGELFFGEGSRLTVL.

By share, this clonotype counts as medium-sized (0.01 to 0.1%). The chain recombines TRBV11-1 with TRBJ2-5; D uncertain. The CDR3 consists of 13 residues. V shed 5 bases and J shed 0 bases, with 7 bases lying between them. Germline V lookup: CDR1 SGHAT, CDR2 FQDESV (reference sequence). CDR3 residues: CASSPRDQETQYF. CDR3 sequence (DNA): TGTGCCAGCAGCCCCCGGGACCAAGAGACCCAGTACTTC.

This clonotype occurred a few times. The chain joins TRBV20-1 to TRBJ2-1; 8 bases fit TRBD2. CDR3 size: 13 residues. With 7 bases clipped from V and 8 bases from J, the junction kept 10 bases outside the gene matches. In germline, CDR1 is DFQATT, CDR2 SNEGSKA (reference sequence). CDR3 nucleotide sequence: TGCAGTGGGACGGGAGGGCCCGGCGATGAGCAGTTCTTC. It yields the protein CSGTGGPGDEQFF.

The J gene is TRBJ1-6, the V gene TRBV25-1; no firm D call. The CDR3 runs 11 residues. Trimming left V 1 base short and J 16 bases short, with 8 bases between. CDR1 is MGHDK, CDR2 SYGVNS, per germline. Written as DNA, the CDR3 is TGTGCCAGCAGTGAATTGGATCGTCTCCACTTT. Its translation is CASSELDRLHF. Full variable domain (missing parts from reference TRBV25-1 and TRBJ1-6): EADIYQTPRYLVIGTGKKITLECSQTMGHDKMYWYQQDPGMELHLIHYSYGVNSTEKGDLSSESTVSRIRTEHFPLTLESARPSHTSQYLCASSELDRLHFGNGTRLTVT.

Only a few counts were recorded for this clonotype. The chain couples TRBV28 to TRBJ1-1, with 10 positions matching TRBD1. V lost 6 bases and J lost 6; bases outside the gene matches: 4. Germline V gene data show CDR1 as MDHEN and CDR2 as SYDVKM. The CDR3 runs to 13 residues. The CDR3 nucleotides are TGTGCCAGCAGGGACAGGGGGTTTTCTGAAGCTTTCTTT. Protein: CASRDRGFSEAFF. The full variable domain, its missing parts supplied by reference TRBV28 and TRBJ1-1, is DVKVTQSSRYLVKRTGEKVFLECVQDMDHENMFWYRQDPGLGLRLIYFSYDVKMKEKGDIPEGYSVSREKKERFSLILESASTNQTSMYLCASRDRGFSEAFFGQGTRLTVV.

This clonotype was detected ten times or more. V usage is TRBV12-3 or TRBV12-4 and J usage is TRBJ2-3; D is unclear. The CDR3 consists of 14 residues. Trimming stripped 5 bases from V and 4 bases from J, with 13 bases between. This CDR3 is CASSPPADPDTQYF. The CDR3 DNA reads TGTGCCAGCAGTCCCCCCGCGGACCCAGATACGCAGTATTTT.

This clonotype has just a few counts. The chain has TRBV28 and TRBJ1-5; 7 bases are a match to TRBD1. The CDR3 runs to 14 residues. The V gene end was trimmed by 4 bases and the J gene end by 7 bases; junction bases not matched to a gene: 7. Germline CDR1 reads MDHEN; CDR2 reads SYDVKM. CDR3 region: CASSSSGGRQPQHF. As DNA, the CDR3 is TGTGCCAGCAGTTCATCAGGGGGTCGGCAGCCCCAGCATTTT.

The CDR3: CASSEARSSWNEKLFF. DNA of the CDR3: TGTGCCAGCAGTGAAGCGCGAAGTTCTTGGAATGAAAAACTGTTTTTT. The chain combines TRBV6-1 with TRBJ1-4; D gene ambiguous. V lost 0 bases and J lost 5, with 13 bases in between. From germline, CDR1 is MNHNS and CDR2 SASEGT. The CDR3 runs to 16 residues.

Regarding this clonotype: A much larger clone differs from this one at a single base, so this may be a read error. V usage is TRBV12-3 or TRBV12-4 and J usage is TRBJ1-5, with D perhaps TRBD1 (5 bases). This CDR3 spans 14 amino acids. CDR3 sequence reads: CDSSLQGNNQPQHF. In DNA, the CDR3 is TGTGACAGCAGTTTGCAGGGAAACAATCAGCCCCAGCATTTT.